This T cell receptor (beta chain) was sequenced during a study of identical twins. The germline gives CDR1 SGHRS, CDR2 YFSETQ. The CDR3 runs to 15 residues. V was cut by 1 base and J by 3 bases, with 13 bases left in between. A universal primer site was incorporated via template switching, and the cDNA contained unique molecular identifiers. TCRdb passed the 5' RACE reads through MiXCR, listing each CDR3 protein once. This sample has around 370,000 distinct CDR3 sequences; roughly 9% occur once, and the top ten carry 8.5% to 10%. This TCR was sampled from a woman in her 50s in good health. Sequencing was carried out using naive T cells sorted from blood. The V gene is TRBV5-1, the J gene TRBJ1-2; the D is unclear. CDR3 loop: CASSLSGKADYGYTF. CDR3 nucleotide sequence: TGCGCCAGCAGCTTGTCTGGGAAGGCAGACTATGGCTACACCTTC.